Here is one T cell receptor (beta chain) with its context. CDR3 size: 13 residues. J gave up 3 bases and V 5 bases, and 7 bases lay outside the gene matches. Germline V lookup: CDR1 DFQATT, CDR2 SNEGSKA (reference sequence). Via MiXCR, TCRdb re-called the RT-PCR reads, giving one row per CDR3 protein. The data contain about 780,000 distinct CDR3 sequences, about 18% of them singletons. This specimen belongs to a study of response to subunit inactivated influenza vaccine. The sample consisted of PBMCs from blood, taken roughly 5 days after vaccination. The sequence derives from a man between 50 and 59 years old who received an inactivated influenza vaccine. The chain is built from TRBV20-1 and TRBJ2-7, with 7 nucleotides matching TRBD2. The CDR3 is CSAGGRGRYEQYF. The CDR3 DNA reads TGCAGTGCTGGGGGGAGGGGTCGCTACGAGCAGTACTTC.